This T cell receptor (beta chain) was recovered during a study of shared clonotypes between healthy human individuals. Some clones are missing from TCRdb's copy, which holds only in-frame ones; the method was immunoSEQ multiplex PCR. The sample holds 2,500,000 or so clones, less than 95% seen once. With 9 bases removed from V and 6 bases from J, the gap between germline ends came to 20 bases. Per the germline V gene, CDR1 is MDHEN and CDR2 is SYDVKM. CDR3 length equals 14 residues. The specimen sequenced was naive CD4+ T cells from PBMCs. Subset: CD45RA+ positively selected. This clonotype originated in a man younger than 35 in good health. Some clones in this sample may be carry-over from other donors' samples. The chain has TRBV28 and TRBJ1-1; D is unresolved. For the CDR3, the DNA is TGTGCCAGTCGCTCTCAGGCCTTCATGGCTGAAGCTTTCTTT. Translation gives CASRSQAFMAEAFF.